This T cell receptor beta chain emerged from a study of T cells after posttransplantation cyclophosphamide. Study conclusions and caveats: After PTCy, TRB diversity resembled that of CNI/methotrexate controls.

This clone was counted ten times or more. Its cognate antigen is unknown. The method was immunoSEQ multiplex PCR; TCRdb's version includes in-frame clones alone and lacks a portion of them. Singletons are absent from the sample, which has 24,000 or so clones. The TCR sequence derives from a woman aged 50 to 65 in good health, CMV-negative, and a related stem cell transplant donor. Specimen: PBMCs.

The CDR3 DNA is TGTGCCAGCAGCTTAGGGCGGACAGCTGGAAACACCATATATTTT. It encodes CASSLGRTAGNTIYF. The chain links TRBV11-2 to TRBJ1-3; D perhaps matches TRBD1 (6 bases). Between the trimmed V and J ends, which lost 1 base and 2 bases, there was a span of 9 bases. Germline V CDR1 and CDR2: SGHAT, FQNNGV. This CDR3 spans 15 amino acids.